The TCR beta chain under discussion was sequenced for a study of beta chain features in type 1 diabetes. Reverse transcribing all isolated RNA meant expressed TCRB transcripts were sequenced. Samples of naive, central memory and regulatory T cells yielded a mean of about 3.6 million reads. Generated by immunoSEQ multiplex PCR, the TCRdb table keeps only in-frame clones and is missing some. The repertoire consists of 200,000 to 300,000 clones, with about 20% occurring once and the leading ten covering about 0.028%. J lost 8 bases, V lost 1 base, and 4 bases had no gene match. Germline V CDR1 and CDR2: MGHRA, YSYEKL. CDR3 length equals 13 residues. Note on this clone: No antigen is known for it.

Whole-study results and caveats: Among all four CD4+ subsets, Type 1 diabetes patients had TCRB CDR3s that were moderately but significantly shorter. The naive, central memory and Treg TCRB repertoires of patients appeared to be more similar to one another than those of healthy donors.

The chain joins TRBV4-1 to TRBJ1-2; 7 bases align to TRBD1. This receptor was taken from a woman aged 40 to 50 with type 1 diabetes. The specimen sequenced was naive CD4+ T cells from blood. CDR3 sequence (DNA): TGCGCCAGCAGCCAAGGACAGGGACGGGGCTACACCTTC. Its protein product is CASSQGQGRGYTF.